The next 15 T cell receptor beta chains were all read from a single sample in a study of blood T cell repertoires in COVID-19. Profiled with immunoSEQ multiplex PCR; TCRdb holds only in-frame clones, not every one. The sample includes 150,000 or so clones, 85% to 90% of them seen just once. The sample comprised peripheral blood. These receptor sequences come from a man aged 55 to 69 with COVID-19, enrolled during active disease.

J is TRBJ2-4 and V is TRBV7-2, with a weak D call TRBD1 (5 bases). Trimming removed 3 bases from V and 7 bases from J, with 10 bases in between. The CDR3 contains 13 residues. Germline V gene data show CDR1 as SGHTA and CDR2 as FQGNSA. CDR3 region: CASSFKGNNIQYF. In nucleotides, the CDR3 is TGTGCCAGCAGCTTCAAGGGGAATAACATTCAGTACTTC.

The chain employs TRBV6-5 and TRBJ1-1; 8 bases fit TRBD1. Germline loops: CDR1 MNHEY, CDR2 SVGAGI. The CDR3 loop spans 15 amino acids. V shed 0 bases, J shed 7 bases, and the junction held 7 bases outside the gene matches. CDR3 region: CASSYSIRTGLEAFF. The CDR3 DNA is TGTGCCAGCAGTTACTCTATAAGGACAGGGCTTGAAGCTTTCTTT.

This clone was observed a single time. This rearrangement joins TRBV6-1 to TRBJ1-2; perhaps TRBD1 as D (6 bases). In germline, CDR1 is MNHNS, CDR2 SASEGT. The CDR3 totals 16 residues. Trimming left V 5 bases short and J 9 bases short, with 25 bases between. CDR3 in amino acids: CASSQGGLREKGSYTF. In DNA form, the CDR3 reads TGTGCCAGCAGTCAAGGGGGACTCAGGGAGAAGGGGAGCTACACCTTC.

As to this clone: The same CDR3 can be traced to other DNA sequences in this sample. This sequence joins TRBV7-2 and TRBJ1-3; D possibly corresponds to TRBD1 (6 bases). V lost 2 bases and J lost 0, with 11 bases in between. This CDR3 spans 16 amino acids. Germline CDR1 SGHTA, CDR2 FQGNSA. The CDR3 reads CASSLSGGFSGNTIYF. The CDR3 nucleotides read TGTGCCAGCAGCTTAAGTGGGGGCTTCTCTGGAAACACCATATATTTT.

The chain recombines TRBV6-5 with TRBJ2-7, with 7 bases identical to TRBD1. CDR3 length: 15 residues. The V and J ends lost 6 bases and 3 bases, in that order; junction bases with no gene match: 11. The germline V gene has CDR1 MNHEY and CDR2 SVGAGI. The CDR3 is CASSKLTGSDYEQYF. DNA for the CDR3: TGTGCCAGCAGCAAGTTGACAGGGAGTGACTACGAGCAGTACTTC.

The V call is TRBV5-5, the J call TRBJ2-7; TRBD1 agrees at 8 bases. The CDR3 is 15 residues long. CDR1 is SGHKS and CDR2 is YYEKEE in the germline V gene (reference sequence). J was trimmed by 3 bases and V by 4 bases; bases with no gene match: 9. The CDR3 reads CASSLSGTGLYEQYF. The DNA of the CDR3 is TGTGCCAGCAGCCTCTCCGGGACAGGCCTCTACGAGCAGTACTTC.

The V gene is TRBV7-2, the J gene TRBJ1-5, with D uncertain. V dropped 1 base and J dropped 0 bases, with 7 bases sitting between them. Germline V gene data show CDR1 as SGHTA and CDR2 as FQGNSA. The CDR3 consists of 15 residues. In DNA form, the CDR3 reads TGTGCCAGCAGCTTAGATTTCAATAGCAATCAGCCCCAGCATTTT. Translation: CASSLDFNSNQPQHF.

This rearrangement joins TRBV3-1 (or the pseudogene TRBV3-2) to TRBJ2-3, with 9 bases identical to TRBD1. CDR1 and CDR2 (germline): LGHDT, YNNKEL (reference sequence). The CDR3 sequence is 13 residues long. J lost 2 bases, V lost 8 bases, and 2 bases had no gene match. The CDR3: CASGQGTTDTQYF. Written as DNA, the CDR3 is TGTGCCAGCGGACAGGGGACCACAGATACGCAGTATTTT.

V gene TRBV3-1 (or the pseudogene TRBV3-2) combines with J gene TRBJ1-1; D not certain. V gave up 2 bases and J gave up 7 bases, with 8 bases separating them. The CDR3 runs to 12 residues. Germline assignment: CDR1 LGHDT and CDR2 YNNKEL (reference sequence). The CDR3 loop reads CASSQTQVEAFF. The DNA for the CDR3 is TGTGCCAGCAGCCAAACCCAGGTTGAAGCTTTCTTT.

CDR3 nucleotide sequence: TGTGCCACCAGCAGCGGGATTAGCACAGATACGCAGTATTTT. This codes for CATSSGISTDTQYF. This rearrangement joins TRBV15 to TRBJ2-3, with D tentatively TRBD2 (5 bases). Germline-derived CDR1 and CDR2 are LNHNV and YYDKDF (reference sequence). Trimming removed 3 bases from V and 0 bases from J, with 7 bases in between. CDR3 length: 14 amino acids. Full variable domain (outside the CDR3, taken from reference TRBV15 and TRBJ2-3): DAMVIQNPRYQVTQFGKPVTLSCSQTLNHNVMYWYQQKSSQAPKLLFHYYDKDFNNEADTPDNFQSRRPNTSFCFLDIRSPGLGDTAMYLCATSSGISTDTQYFGPGTRLTVL.

V is TRBV6-5 and J is TRBJ2-5; TRBD1 might be the D (6 bases). Germline CDR1 is MNHEY and CDR2 is SVGAGI. The CDR3 consists of 14 residues. V lost 0 bases, J lost 2 bases, and 7 bases lay in between. The CDR3 protein is CASSYSGGQETQYF. DNA for the CDR3: TGTGCCAGCAGTTACTCAGGGGGACAAGAGACCCAGTACTTC.

J is TRBJ2-7 and V is TRBV28; 12 positions agree with TRBD1. Germline-derived CDR1 and CDR2 are MDHEN and SYDVKM. V lost 5 bases and J lost 6; bases outside the gene matches: 5. The length of the CDR3 is 14 residues. CDR3 in amino acids: CASSPGQGAGEQYF. DNA of the CDR3: TGTGCCAGCAGTCCGGGACAGGGGGCTGGCGAGCAGTACTTC. Full variable domain (outside the CDR3, taken from reference TRBV28 and TRBJ2-7): DVKVTQSSRYLVKRTGEKVFLECVQDMDHENMFWYRQDPGLGLRLIYFSYDVKMKEKGDIPEGYSVSREKKERFSLILESASTNQTSMYLCASSPGQGAGEQYFGPGTRLTVT.

The V and J genes are TRBV18 and TRBJ1-4, with 8 bases identical to TRBD1. V trimming: 1 base; J trimming: 2 bases; junction bases outside the gene matches: 6. Germline V lookup: CDR1 KGHSH, CDR2 LQKENI. The CDR3 has 17 amino acids. CDR3 sequence reads: CASSPLSGGITNEKLFF. The CDR3 DNA reads as TGTGCCAGCTCACCACTTTCAGGGGGCATCACTAATGAAAAACTGTTTTTT.

The V gene is TRBV4-3, the J gene TRBJ2-7, with 7 bases identical to TRBD2. CDR3 length: 17 residues. With 4 bases clipped from V and 1 base from J, the junction kept 13 bases outside the gene matches. The germline V gene encodes CDR1 LGHNA and CDR2 YSLEER. CDR3 sequence reads: CASSRGKTGGQSYEQYF. CDR3 nucleotides: TGCGCCAGCAGCCGAGGAAAAACGGGAGGCCAATCCTACGAGCAGTACTTC.

The chain joins TRBV10-3 to TRBJ2-7; TRBD1 matches at 7 bases. The germline gives CDR1 ENHRY, CDR2 SYGVKD. The junction had 18 bases not matched to a gene; V was cut back by 9 bases and J by 4 bases. CDR3 length equals 16 residues. The CDR3 DNA reads as TGTGCCATGAGGGGAGTAGACGGGGACAGCTTTTACGAGCAGTACTTC. It translates to CAMRGVDGDSFYEQYF.